These 30 T cell receptor beta chains were sequenced from one sample in a study of cytomegalovirus exposure and HLA in healthy donors. Vbeta (60) and Jbeta (13) primers were used in the PCR. TCRdb keeps only in-frame clones here, not all; method: immunoSEQ multiplex PCR. The sample holds 150,000 to 200,000 clones, approximately 80% seen once. The sample was PBMCs. Receptors originate from a boy aged 5-17 years in good health and CMV-seronegative.

This rearrangement joins TRBV7-2 to TRBJ2-4; perhaps TRBD2 as D (6 bases). The CDR3 spans 15 residues. From germline, CDR1 is SGHTA and CDR2 FQGNSA. The germline V and J ends were trimmed by 3 bases and 1 base, with 10 bases remaining between them. DNA of the CDR3: TGTGCCAGCAGCTTGGGGGGTTTTGCCAAAAACATTCAGTACTTC. Translation gives CASSLGGFAKNIQYF.

The CDR3 DNA reads as TGTGCCAGCAGCTCCCTGGGACAGAGGAGCGTCCTGACTTTC. This translates into CASSSLGQRSVLTF. The chain uses TRBV6-5 and TRBJ2-6; 7 nucleotides line up with TRBD1. Germline V gene sequence: CDR1 MNHEY, CDR2 SVGAGI. Losses at the gene ends were 6 bases for V and 12 bases for J; bases not matched to a gene: 11. This CDR3 spans 14 amino acids.

The chain links TRBV4-1 to TRBJ2-1; perhaps TRBD1 as D (5 bases). This CDR3 region has 14 residues. The germline V and J ends were trimmed by 3 bases and 5 bases, with 11 bases remaining between them. Germline CDR1 reads MGHRA; CDR2 reads YSYEKL. The CDR3 is CASSHPGPHNEQFF. In DNA form, the CDR3 reads TGCGCCAGCAGCCACCCAGGGCCCCACAATGAGCAGTTCTTC.

The gene calls are TRBV7-3 and TRBJ1-1; TRBD1 matches at 7 bases. This CDR3 comprises 14 residues. V was clipped by 5 bases and J by 2 bases; unmatched bases: 5. Germline CDR1 and CDR2: SGHTA and FQGTGA. The CDR3 bases are TGTGCCAGCAGCCAAAGGGACAGCAACACTGAAGCTTTCTTT. Translated, it gives CASSQRDSNTEAFF.

The chain carries TRBV14 and TRBJ1-1; 7 nucleotides align to TRBD1. Germline V gene sequence: CDR1 SGHDN, CDR2 FVKESK. Trimming cost V 1 base and J 8 bases; bases outside gene matches: 10. CDR3 length equals 15 residues. Here the CDR3 DNA reads TGTGCCAGCAGCCAAGCGCTGGGACAGAGCTCCGAAGCTTTCTTT. This codes for CASSQALGQSSEAFF.

The rearrangement uses TRBV4-1 and TRBJ1-2; unclear D gene. The CDR3 totals 15 residues. Germline assignment: CDR1 MGHRA and CDR2 YSYEKL. The V end was cut by 0 bases, the J end by 2 bases, with 10 bases between. CDR3 nucleotides: TGCGCCAGCAGCCAAGAAGTGGCGGAGAACTATGGCTACACCTTC. Translation: CASSQEVAENYGYTF.

The chain recombines TRBV7-6 with TRBJ2-5; possibly TRBD2 for D (6 bases). Germline CDR1 and CDR2: SGHVS and FNYEAQ. The V end lost 3 bases, the J end lost 0 bases, and 11 bases lay between the germline ends. The CDR3 loop spans 15 amino acids. The CDR3 DNA follows: TGTGCCAGCAGCTTTGCTAGCGCATACCAAGAGACCCAGTACTTC. Translating it yields CASSFASAYQETQYF.

In its sample, this clone was seen once. This chain joins TRBV7-9 and TRBJ2-2; TRBD2 is a possible D gene (6 bases). This CDR3 region has 16 residues. V lost 0 bases to trimming and J lost 3 bases, with 11 bases between them. Germline lookup yields CDR1 SEHNR and CDR2 FQNEAQ (reference sequence). The CDR3 protein is CASSLARGGDTGELFF. The CDR3 DNA reads as TGTGCCAGCAGCTTAGCGCGAGGCGGGGACACCGGGGAGCTGTTTTTT. Looking up the rest from reference TRBV7-9 and TRBJ2-2 gives the full variable domain: DTGVSQNPRHKITKRGQNVTFRCDPISEHNRLYWYRQTLGQGPEFLTYFQNEAQLEKSRLLSDRFSAERPKGSFSTLEIQRTEQGDSAMYLCASSLARGGDTGELFFGEGSRLTVL.

The gene calls are TRBV6-6 and TRBJ2-5, with 9 bases aligning to TRBD2. TRBJ2-7 explains the end of the DNA better; the J call may be wrong. The CDR3 spans 16 residues. Germline CDR1 MNHNY, CDR2 SVGAGI (reference sequence). The CDR3 coding sequence is TGTGCCAGCAGTTACTCGAGGCTAGCGGGGACCTACGAGCAGTACTTC. This encodes CASSYSRLAGTYEQYF.

The J gene is TRBJ1-6, the V gene TRBV10-2, with 8 positions matching TRBD1. Germline V CDR1 and CDR2: WSHSY, SAAADI. CDR3 size: 15 residues. J gave up 12 bases and V 7 bases, and 14 bases lay outside the gene matches. Written as DNA, the CDR3 is TGCGCCAGCATGGGCCAGGGCTCAGGGGGCGGACCCCTCCACTTT. Its translation is CASMGQGSGGGPLHF.

This chain connects TRBV23-1 to TRBJ2-5, with 10 bases identical to TRBD2. TRBV23-1 is designated an ORF whose function remains uncertain. The CDR3 is made up of 19 amino acids. With V trimmed by 4 bases and J by 0 bases, 14 bases remained unmatched. CDR3 residues: CASSLFKCPSGGYQETQYF. The DNA for the CDR3 is TGCGCCAGCAGTCTCTTCAAATGCCCTAGCGGGGGTTACCAAGAGACCCAGTACTTC.

This chain connects TRBV18 to TRBJ1-2; 10 bases map to TRBD1. Germline V lookup: CDR1 KGHSH, CDR2 LQKENI. J was trimmed by 4 bases and V by 5 bases; bases with no gene match: 10. There are 16 residues in the CDR3. The CDR3 coding sequence is TGTGCCAGCTCATCTCCGACAGGGGGCCGTTCCTATGGCTACACCTTC. Translating it yields CASSSPTGGRSYGYTF.

This rearrangement joins TRBV7-9 to TRBJ2-2; tentative D call: TRBD1 (6 bases). CDR1 is SEHNR and CDR2 is FQNEAQ in the germline V gene (reference sequence). This CDR3 comprises 16 residues. V dropped 4 bases and J dropped 0 bases, with 12 bases sitting between them. The CDR3 protein is CASSSPGASNTGELFF. The CDR3 DNA sequence: TGTGCCAGCAGCTCCCCAGGGGCCTCGAACACCGGGGAGCTGTTTTTT.

This sequence joins TRBV14 and TRBJ2-2; TRBD2 matches 8 bases. CDR3 length: 17 residues. Unmatched junction bases numbered 11, after V lost 4 bases and J lost 4 bases. Germline V gene sequence: CDR1 SGHDN, CDR2 FVKESK. The chain's CDR3 is CASSPFLLAAVTGELFF. The CDR3 DNA sequence: TGTGCCAGCAGCCCTTTCTTACTAGCGGCAGTCACCGGGGAGCTGTTTTTT. Filled out from reference TRBV14 and TRBJ2-2, the complete variable domain reads EAGVTQFPSHSVIEKGQTVTLRCDPISGHDNLYWYRRVMGKEIKFLLHFVKESKQDESGMPNNRFLAERTGGTYSTLKVQPAELEDSGVYFCASSPFLLAAVTGELFFGEGSRLTVL.

V gene TRBV9 combines with J gene TRBJ2-7; 12 nucleotides match TRBD2. Trimming took 4 bases from V and 2 from J; bases not matched to a gene: 13. This CDR3 has 18 amino acids. Germline lookup yields CDR1 SGDLS and CDR2 YYNGEE. The CDR3 here is CASSPRPLAGGPPYEQYF. The CDR3 nucleotides read TGTGCCAGCAGCCCCCGGCCCCTAGCGGGAGGGCCTCCCTACGAGCAGTACTTC.

The genes are TRBV5-1 and TRBJ1-4; D is possibly TRBD1 (5 bases). CDR1 is SGHRS, CDR2 YFSETQ, per germline. This CDR3 has 14 residues. V lost 4 bases and J 13 bases, leaving 20 bases between the germline ends. Here the CDR3 reads CASSQGFGQNLLFF. In DNA form, the CDR3 reads TGCGCCAGCAGCCAGGGTTTCGGACAAAATTTACTGTTTTTT.

The rearrangement joins TRBV2 to TRBJ2-7, with 8 positions matching TRBD2. The V gene end was trimmed by 6 bases and the J gene end by 4 bases; junction bases not matched to a gene: 14. From germline, CDR1 is SNHLY and CDR2 FYNNEI. The CDR3 length is 16 residues. The CDR3 DNA reads as TGTGCCAGCAGCTGGGAGGGTGGCCGGGGGGGGTACGAGCAGTACTTC. Translating it yields CASSWEGGRGGYEQYF.

The chain couples TRBV29-1 to TRBJ2-5; no definite D call. Germline CDR1 reads SQVTM; CDR2 reads ANQGSEA. The CDR3 covers 13 residues. V gave up 1 base and J gave up 1 base, with 7 bases separating them. The CDR3 nucleotides read TGCAGCGTTGAAGTAACAGCCCAAGAGACCCAGTACTTC. Translating it yields CSVEVTAQETQYF.

The chain couples TRBV6-5 to TRBJ1-2; TRBD1 matches 11 bases. The CDR3 spans 15 residues. The J segment lost 6 bases and the V segment lost 7 bases, leaving 10 bases of the junction unmatched. Germline CDR1 MNHEY, CDR2 SVGAGI. The DNA for the CDR3 is TGTGCCAGCACTCACCGGGACAGGGGGTTTAATGGCTACACCTTC. This encodes CASTHRDRGFNGYTF.

This rearrangement joins TRBV9 to TRBJ2-7, with TRBD1 as a possible D gene (6 bases). This CDR3 comprises 15 residues. V was trimmed by 2 bases and J by 5 bases, leaving 17 bases between them. Germline-derived CDR1 and CDR2 are SGDLS and YYNGEE. Here the CDR3 DNA reads TGTGCCAGCAGCGTTACCGGGGCAGGGGATAACGAGCAGTACTTC. It specifies CASSVTGAGDNEQYF. Combining the CDR3 with reference TRBV9 and TRBJ2-7 gives the whole variable domain DSGVTQTPKHLITATGQRVTLRCSPRSGDLSVYWYQQSLDQGLQFLIQYYNGEERAKGNILERFSAQQFPDLHSELNLSSLELGDSALYFCASSVTGAGDNEQYFGPGTRLTVT.

This rearrangement joins TRBV2 to TRBJ1-2, with 7 bases aligning to TRBD1. The V gene end was trimmed by 1 base and the J gene end by 4 bases; junction bases not matched to a gene: 6. The germline CDR1 and CDR2 sequences are SNHLY and FYNNEI. The CDR3 contains 15 residues. This chain's CDR3 is CASSEEQGSGYGYTF. DNA of the CDR3: TGTGCCAGCAGTGAAGAACAGGGGAGCGGCTATGGCTACACCTTC. Based on the CDR3 plus reference TRBV2 and TRBJ1-2, the full variable domain is EPEVTQTPSHQVTQMGQEVILRCVPISNHLYFYWYRQILGQKVEFLVSFYNNEISEKSEIFDDQFSVERPDGSNFTLKIRSTKLEDSAMYFCASSEEQGSGYGYTFGSGTRLTVV.

The CDR3 region has the DNA TGTGCCAGTAGTCACGGAGCAACTAATGAAAAACTGTTTTTT. Its translation: CASSHGATNEKLFF. V and J are TRBV19 and TRBJ1-4; no reliable D call. Germline loops: CDR1 LNHDA, CDR2 SQIVND (reference sequence). V was trimmed by 5 bases and J by 0 bases, leaving 7 bases between them. The CDR3 is made up of 14 amino acids.

This clone has a single count. The V call is TRBV19, the J call TRBJ1-4; 9 nucleotides align to TRBD1. V trimming: 3 bases; J trimming: 2 bases; junction bases outside the gene matches: 4. The CDR3 loop spans 16 amino acids. Germline CDR1 is LNHDA and CDR2 is SQIVND (reference sequence). CDR3 amino acids: CASSMDRGVTNEKLFF. For the CDR3, the DNA is TGTGCCAGTAGTATGGACAGGGGAGTGACTAATGAAAAACTGTTTTTT.

The gene calls are TRBV30 and TRBJ1-3, with 11 bases lining up with TRBD1. Germline V lookup: CDR1 GTSNPN, CDR2 SVGIG (reference sequence). This CDR3 comprises 15 residues. The junction had 1 base not matched to a gene; V was cut back by 1 base and J by 2 bases. CDR3 protein: CAWSEDRGPGNTIYF. In DNA form, the CDR3 reads TGTGCCTGGAGTGAGGACAGGGGGCCTGGAAACACCATATATTTT.

V usage is TRBV6-5 and J usage is TRBJ1-1; weak D call: TRBD1 (6 bases). Per the germline V gene, CDR1 is MNHEY and CDR2 is SVGAGI. This CDR3 comprises 12 residues. Trimming removed 10 bases from V and 4 bases from J, with 13 bases in between. CDR3 in amino acids: CATNQGRTEAFF. CDR3 nucleotides: TGTGCCACAAACCAGGGGCGCACTGAAGCTTTCTTT.

The sample holds a few counts of this clone. The chain has TRBV6-5 and TRBJ2-7; D call uncertain. The germline CDR1 and CDR2 sequences are MNHEY and SVGAGI. This CDR3 contains 13 residues. Trimming shortened V by 6 bases and J by 0 bases, and 9 bases separated the two germline ends. The CDR3 loop reads CASRSPSSYEQYF. The DNA for the CDR3 is TGTGCCAGCAGAAGTCCGAGCTCCTACGAGCAGTACTTC.

Only a few counts were recorded for this clone. The chain couples TRBV5-6 to TRBJ1-4; TRBD1 might be the D (5 bases). Germline V gives CDR1 SGHDT, CDR2 YYEEEE. The CDR3 is made up of 13 amino acids. The ends were cut back, 1 base at V and 12 bases at J, with 13 bases in the middle. The CDR3 DNA sequence: TGTGCCAGCAGCTTGTGGTCTCCGGGGGAACTGTTTTTT. Its translation: CASSLWSPGELFF.

The chain carries TRBV5-1 and TRBJ2-2; TRBD2 aligns across 7 bases. Germline trimming cut 0 bases from V and 6 bases from J; bases unmatched to any gene: 5. This CDR3 contains 15 residues. Germline-derived CDR1 and CDR2 are SGHRS and YFSETQ. The DNA of the CDR3 is TGCGCCAGCAGCTTGGACCAGCGGGACTCCGGGGAGCTGTTTTTT. Amino acid sequence: CASSLDQRDSGELFF.

The chain is built from TRBV6-1 and TRBJ2-1; possibly TRBD2 for D (6 bases). V lost 3 bases and J 3 bases, leaving 12 bases between the germline ends. Germline V gives CDR1 MNHNS, CDR2 SASEGT. The CDR3 covers 15 residues. CDR3 protein: CASSEHFSGYNEQFF. The DNA of the CDR3 is TGTGCCAGCAGTGAGCACTTTAGCGGCTACAATGAGCAGTTCTTC.

J is TRBJ2-3 and V is TRBV10-3; D may be TRBD1 (5 bases). CDR3 length: 14 residues. Trimming stripped 4 bases from V and 7 bases from J, with 15 bases between. Germline V gene sequence: CDR1 ENHRY, CDR2 SYGVKD. The CDR3 coding sequence is TGTGCCATCAGTGGAGACAGAGATCGTAATACGCAGTATTTT. It codes for CAISGDRDRNTQYF.